One TCR beta chain is described in this entry. The data stem from a study of blood T cell repertoires in COVID-19. The CDR3 has 18 residues. Germline-derived CDR1 and CDR2 are LNHDA and SQIVND (reference sequence). With 3 bases removed from V and 0 bases from J, the gap between germline ends came to 20 bases. Measured with immunoSEQ multiplex PCR; TCRdb has only the in-frame clones, and not every one. Among tens of thousands of clones listed, roughly 90% were seen once. The sequence came from an elderly man with active or convalescent COVID-19. Sequencing input: peripheral blood. The rearrangement links TRBV19 to TRBJ1-2; D gene ambiguous. In DNA, the CDR3 is TGTGCCAGTAGTATTCTTGCTTTTTGGCGGTCCGCTAACTATGGCTACACCTTC. Protein sequence: CASSILAFWRSANYGYTF.